The present TCR beta chain was sequenced within a study of graft-versus-host responses after intestinal transplantation. Only in-frame clones appear in the TCRdb table, and some are missing; sequencing was by immunoSEQ multiplex PCR. The data contain 43,000 or so clones, 85% to 95% of them singletons. The CDR3 extends over 13 amino acids. Per germline, CDR1 SGHTA and CDR2 FQGTGA. The V end lost 0 bases, the J end lost 7 bases, and 6 bases lay between the germline ends. Regarding this clone: Its antigen is as yet unknown.

General study findings and limits: Some GvH clones appeared in ileal mucosa or blood before recipient bone marrow.

The sequence was collected from a human patient who received an intestinal transplant, so some T cells may come from the graft donor. The sequencing here drew on PBMCs, taken 750 to 850 days after a first intestinal transplant, on the day of a second. The J gene is TRBJ2-2, the V gene TRBV7-3; D is ambiguous. Written as DNA, the CDR3 is TGTGCCAGCAGCTTAACAAGGGACGGGGAGCTGTTTTTT. It encodes CASSLTRDGELFF.